What follows are 32 T cell receptor beta chains derived from one specimen sequenced in a study of lymphopenia after photon versus proton radiotherapy (dated by TCRdb to between 2019 and 2020). The library was prepared using the immunoSEQ multiplex PCR assay. Sourced from immuneACCESS, this table was stored by TCRdb with only in-frame sequences that have V and J called. A share of the clones is absent; for the studies checked, an unresolved V gene accounts for under half, and the remainder has no known explanation. The sample yields around 3,000 clones; roughly three quarters were counted once. The ten largest clonotypes hold more than 45% of the sample. The sample consisted of peripheral blood, taken from a patient treated with proton-based radiotherapy. The receptors shown here come from a man older than 75 with esophageal cancer.

The chain uses TRBV19 and TRBJ2-1; a possible D gene is TRBD2 (5 bases). The germline V gene encodes CDR1 LNHDA and CDR2 SQIVND (reference sequence). This CDR3 contains 16 residues. V shed 3 bases and J shed 4 bases, with 16 bases lying between them. The CDR3 region is CASSIGRASRYNEQFF. As DNA, the CDR3 is TGTGCCAGTAGTATCGGTCGGGCTAGCCGATACAATGAGCAGTTCTTC.

The chain carries TRBV11-2 and TRBJ2-7; 7 bases line up with TRBD1. Germline V gives CDR1 SGHAT, CDR2 FQNNGV. There are 14 residues in the CDR3. Trimming took 6 bases from V and 3 from J; bases not matched to a gene: 8. The CDR3 loop reads CASREDRVLYEQYF. CDR3 nucleotide sequence: TGTGCCAGCAGGGAAGACAGGGTCCTCTACGAGCAGTACTTC.

The V call is TRBV4-1, the J call TRBJ1-5, with D perhaps TRBD1 (6 bases). The CDR3 length is 15 residues. Germline CDR1 and CDR2: MGHRA and YSYEKL. V gave up 3 bases and J gave up 3 bases, with 12 bases separating them. The CDR3 here is CASSHTDRANQPQHF. As DNA, the CDR3 is TGCGCCAGCAGCCATACGGACAGAGCCAATCAGCCCCAGCATTTT.

This clone was seen a handful of times. This chain uses TRBV2 with TRBJ2-6; no definite D call. This CDR3 spans 13 amino acids. The V and J ends lost 8 bases and 12 bases respectively, with 17 bases between them. Per the germline V gene, CDR1 is SNHLY and CDR2 is FYNNEI. The CDR3 spells CASQEGRKGVLTF. CDR3 bases: TGTGCCAGCCAAGAAGGACGGAAGGGCGTCCTGACTTTC.

This chain links TRBV5-4 with TRBJ2-5; 7 positions agree with TRBD2. TRBJ2-7 explains the end of the DNA better; the J call may be wrong. CDR1 and CDR2 (germline): SGHNT, YYREEE (reference sequence). CDR3 length equals 15 residues. The CDR3 sequence: CASSLGGEGLCEQYF. Written as DNA, the CDR3 is TGTGCCAGCAGCTTGGGGGGGGAGGGCCTGTGCGAGCAGTACTTC.

The chain joins TRBV12-5 to TRBJ1-1; D is undetermined. This CDR3 spans 13 amino acids. V was trimmed by 1 base and J by 3 bases, leaving 6 bases between them. Per the germline V gene, CDR1 is LGHNT and CDR2 is FRNRAP. The chain's CDR3 is CASGLDMYTEAFF. In nucleotides, the CDR3 is TGTGCTAGTGGTTTGGATATGTACACTGAAGCTTTCTTT.

The CDR3 bases are TGTGCCAGCAGTTACAAGACAGGGAAAAACATTCAGTACTTC. Residues: CASSYKTGKNIQYF. J is TRBJ2-4 and V is TRBV6-5; 7 bases are a match to TRBD1. The CDR3 is made up of 14 amino acids. V trimming: 2 bases; J trimming: 4 bases; junction bases outside the gene matches: 2. The germline V gene has CDR1 MNHEY and CDR2 SVGAGI.

The rearrangement links TRBV15 to TRBJ1-2; no definite D call. Germline V CDR1 and CDR2: LNHNV, YYDKDF (reference sequence). Trimming took 4 bases from V and 5 from J, leaving 8 bases between them. The CDR3 is 12 amino acids. CDR3 amino acids: CATSMQEYGYTF. The CDR3 DNA reads TGTGCCACCAGCATGCAGGAGTATGGCTACACCTTC.

The J gene is TRBJ2-1, the V gene TRBV10-1; 7 bases line up with TRBD1. Looked up from germline, CDR1 is WNHNN and CDR2 is SYGVQD (reference sequence). The CDR3 contains 14 residues. The V and J ends lost 3 bases and 8 bases, in that order; junction bases with no gene match: 7. CDR3 bases: TGCGCCAGCAGTGATACAGGGGTATTCGATGAGCAGTTCTTC. Translating gives CASSDTGVFDEQFF.

The chain recombines TRBV4-1 with TRBJ1-6; D uncertain. This CDR3 has 15 amino acids. The V end was cut by 0 bases, the J end by 7 bases, with 10 bases between. The germline CDR1 and CDR2 sequences are MGHRA and YSYEKL. The CDR3: CASSQDRNLNSPLHF. The CDR3 nucleotides are TGCGCCAGCAGCCAAGATCGGAACCTGAATTCACCCCTCCACTTT.

In its sample, this clone ranks as medium-sized (0.01 to 0.1%). This chain joins TRBV2 and TRBJ1-2; no clear D gene. Germline V gene data show CDR1 as SNHLY and CDR2 as FYNNEI. The CDR3 runs 14 residues. With 7 bases removed from V and 0 bases from J, the gap between germline ends came to 12 bases. The CDR3 protein is CASTLLDANYGYTF. The DNA of the CDR3 is TGTGCCAGCACTCTGTTGGATGCTAACTATGGCTACACCTTC.

This clone has a handful of counts. Different DNA sequences within this sample yield the same CDR3. The chain links TRBV9 to TRBJ2-3; 9 bases map to TRBD2. Germline CDR1 SGDLS, CDR2 YYNGEE. This CDR3 is built from 17 residues. The V and J ends lost 3 bases and 4 bases, in that order; junction bases with no gene match: 12. Here the CDR3 reads CASSARGGAGLADTQYF. CDR3 sequence (DNA): TGTGCCAGCAGCGCGCGCGGGGGGGCGGGCTTAGCAGATACGCAGTATTTT.

This clone was seen just once. CDR3 amino acids: CASSSSRQGSYEQYF. The CDR3 DNA reads as TGTGCCAGCAGCTCCAGCCGACAGGGCTCCTACGAGCAGTACTTC. The chain employs TRBV13 and TRBJ2-7, with TRBD1 identical over 7 bases. The CDR3 sequence is 15 residues long. J gave up 0 bases and V 4 bases, and 6 bases lay outside the gene matches. CDR1 and CDR2 from the germline V gene are PRHDT and FYEKMQ (reference sequence).

The chain couples TRBV29-1 to TRBJ2-5, with TRBD2 as a possible D gene (7 bases). CDR3 size: 14 residues. Trimming took 7 bases from V and 5 from J, leaving 20 bases between them. Germline CDR1 reads SQVTM; CDR2 reads ANQGSEA. In DNA form, the CDR3 reads TGCAGCGCTGGGGAGGGGGGGTCGTACGAGACCCAGTACTTC. This translates into CSAGEGGSYETQYF.

The chain joins TRBV6-5 to TRBJ2-5; 7 bases agree with TRBD1. Germline values: CDR1 MNHEY, CDR2 SVGAGI. The trim removed 7 bases at V and 4 bases at J, leaving 12 bases unmatched. The CDR3 sequence is 15 residues long. CDR3 sequence (DNA): TGTGCCAGCATCAAAACAGGGGTCCCTGGAGAGACCCAGTACTTC. Translation: CASIKTGVPGETQYF.

The chain couples TRBV19 to TRBJ2-5; D remains unclear. The J call may not be correct, given that the DNA end is closer to TRBJ2-7. The CDR3 covers 13 residues. The germline V gene has CDR1 LNHDA and CDR2 SQIVND (reference sequence). The CDR3 region is CASSIADGDEQYF. For the CDR3, the DNA is TGTGCCAGTAGTATAGCTGACGGAGACGAGCAGTACTTC.

The chain carries TRBV6-5 and TRBJ1-6; TRBD1 might be the D (5 bases). The germline V and J ends were trimmed by 5 bases and 11 bases, with 13 bases remaining between them. CDR1 and CDR2 (germline): MNHEY, SVGAGI. The CDR3 length is 13 residues. This CDR3 is CASSQQEAAPLHF. In DNA, the CDR3 is TGTGCCAGCAGTCAACAGGAGGCGGCACCCCTCCACTTT.

The gene calls are TRBV6-1 and TRBJ2-1, with D possibly matching TRBD2 (6 bases). Trimming removed 0 bases at V and 10 bases at J, with 13 bases between. The CDR3 extends over 14 amino acids. Germline V gene sequence: CDR1 MNHNS, CDR2 SASEGT. The CDR3 sequence is CASSEAWRGREQFF. The DNA of the CDR3 is TGTGCCAGCAGTGAAGCGTGGCGGGGACGGGAGCAGTTCTTC.

For this clone: An end of the junction differs from the germline gene, which may be a read error. Other DNA sequences in this sample translate to the same CDR3. The V and J genes are TRBV9 and TRBJ2-3, with 9 bases identical to TRBD2. The CDR3 totals 17 residues. The germline V gene encodes CDR1 SGDLS and CDR2 YYNGEE. The CDR3 DNA sequence: TGTGCCCGCAGCGCGCGCGGGGGGGCGGGCTTAGCAGATACGCAGTATTTT. Translation: CARSARGGAGLADTQYF.

The rearrangement uses TRBV11-2 and TRBJ2-2; 8 nucleotides match TRBD1. Trimming took 4 bases from V and 3 from J; bases not matched to a gene: 4. This CDR3 is built from 15 residues. In germline, CDR1 is SGHAT, CDR2 FQNNGV. In DNA form, the CDR3 reads TGTGCCAGCAGCTCAAACAGGGGGGACACCGGGGAGCTGTTTTTT. This encodes CASSSNRGDTGELFF. The variable domain in full, completed from reference TRBV11-2 and TRBJ2-2, reads EAGVAQSPRYKIIEKRQSVAFWCNPISGHATLYWYQQILGQGPKLLIQFQNNGVVDDSQLPKDRFSAERLKGVDSTLKIQPAKLEDSAVYLCASSSNRGDTGELFFGEGSRLTVL.

This chain links TRBV7-3 with TRBJ2-1, with TRBD2 matching over 14 bases. The CDR3 consists of 15 residues. Germline loops: CDR1 SGHTA, CDR2 FQGTGA. Trimming cost V 5 bases and J 4 bases; bases outside gene matches: 1. The CDR3 sequence: CASSRTSGGYNEQFF. Written as DNA, the CDR3 is TGTGCCAGCAGCAGGACTAGCGGGGGGTACAATGAGCAGTTCTTC.

This chain joins TRBV29-1 and TRBJ2-1; TRBD2 matches at 10 bases. Losses at the gene ends were 7 bases for V and 4 bases for J; bases not matched to a gene: 1. The CDR3 length is 12 residues. CDR1 SQVTM and CDR2 ANQGSEA come from the germline V gene. CDR3 DNA sequence: TGCAGCGCTAGCGGGGGTTACAATGAGCAGTTCTTC. Residues: CSASGGYNEQFF.

This rearrangement joins TRBV5-6 to TRBJ2-7; TRBD1 is a possible D gene (5 bases). From germline, CDR1 is SGHDT and CDR2 YYEEEE. CDR3 length: 12 residues. V lost 4 bases, J lost 4 bases, and 9 bases lay in between. The CDR3 DNA follows: TGTGCCAGCAGCCTGGACAAATACGAGCAGTACTTC. Translating it yields CASSLDKYEQYF.

CDR3 coding DNA: TGTGCCAGCAGCCGCGGAGGGAGCTCCTACAATGAGCAGTTCTTC. Translated, it gives CASSRGGSSYNEQFF. This sequence joins TRBV9 and TRBJ2-1; possibly TRBD2 for D (6 bases). The germline gives CDR1 SGDLS, CDR2 YYNGEE. This CDR3 is 15 amino acids long. The germline V and J ends were trimmed by 4 bases and 0 bases, with 11 bases remaining between them.

The chain recombines TRBV10-1 with TRBJ2-5, with TRBD2 matching 8 bases. V dropped 1 base and J dropped 4; count of bases not matched to a gene: 8. Germline V CDR1 and CDR2: WNHNN, SYGVQD (reference sequence). The CDR3 has 16 residues. The chain's CDR3 is CASSELEGLDIETQYF. The CDR3 DNA sequence: TGCGCCAGCAGTGAGTTAGAGGGACTAGATATAGAGACCCAGTACTTC.

This rearrangement joins TRBV11-1 to TRBJ2-5, with D possibly TRBD1 on 6 matching bases. The V gene's germline CDR1 is SGHAT and CDR2 FQDESV (reference sequence). V lost 4 bases to trimming and J lost 2 bases, with 17 bases between them. The CDR3 is 16 residues long. The CDR3 loop is CASSSNGAGEQETQYF. For the CDR3, the DNA is TGTGCCAGCAGCTCAAATGGGGCAGGGGAACAAGAGACCCAGTACTTC.

V and J are TRBV5-1 and TRBJ2-3; D gene uncertain. Germline V gives CDR1 SGHRS, CDR2 YFSETQ. The V gene lost 0 bases and the J gene lost 2 bases, with 13 bases spanning the gap. This CDR3 is 16 amino acids long. In DNA form, the CDR3 reads TGCGCCAGCAGCTTGGGAGGAGCGCCACTCACAGATACGCAGTATTTT. This translates into CASSLGGAPLTDTQYF. Complete variable domain (other parts from reference TRBV5-1 and TRBJ2-3): KAGVTQTPRYLIKTRGQQVTLSCSPISGHRSVSWYQQTPGQGLQFLFEYFSETQRNKGNFPGRFSGRQFSNSRSEMNVSTLELGDSALYLCASSLGGAPLTDTQYFGPGTRLTVL.

The CDR3 DNA is TGTGCCAGCACCCCCCAGGACATGAGCTCCTACGAGCAGTACTTC. This encodes CASTPQDMSSYEQYF. The chain links TRBV7-9 to TRBJ2-7; a possible D gene is TRBD1 (5 bases). The CDR3 runs 15 residues. CDR1 is SEHNR and CDR2 is FQNEAQ in the germline V gene (reference sequence). The V gene lost 7 bases and the J gene lost 0 bases, with 16 bases spanning the gap.

By share, this clone counts as medium-sized (0.01 to 0.1%). V and J are TRBV29-1 and TRBJ2-1, with a tentative D call TRBD2 (6 bases). The CDR3 is 14 amino acids. V gave up 3 bases and J gave up 5 bases, with 14 bases separating them. Germline V gives CDR1 SQVTM, CDR2 ANQGSEA. The CDR3 DNA is TGCAGCGTTGAGTGGAGGGAGAGGGACAATGAGCAGTTCTTC. It specifies CSVEWRERDNEQFF.

CDR3 sequence: CASRVQGANTGELFF. The DNA for the CDR3 is TGTGCCAGTAGGGTGCAGGGGGCAAACACCGGGGAGCTGTTTTTT. The chain employs TRBV19 and TRBJ2-2; 8 positions agree with TRBD1. The CDR3 runs 15 residues. V was pared by 6 bases and J by 2 bases, with 5 bases of the junction left unmatched. The germline V gene encodes CDR1 LNHDA and CDR2 SQIVND (reference sequence).

The chain uses TRBV9 and TRBJ2-2, with no clear D. Trimming shortened V by 3 bases and J by 1 base, and 13 bases separated the two germline ends. This CDR3 region has 16 residues. CDR1 SGDLS and CDR2 YYNGEE come from the germline V gene. The DNA for the CDR3 is TGTGCCAGCAGCGCTAAGACGGATGTGAACACCGGGGAGCTGTTTTTT. Translation gives CASSAKTDVNTGELFF.

V gene TRBV5-6 combines with J gene TRBJ1-2, with 9 bases identical to TRBD1. Per the germline V gene, CDR1 is SGHDT and CDR2 is YYEEEE. The CDR3 runs 14 residues. J was trimmed by 9 bases and V by 5 bases; bases with no gene match: 11. DNA of the CDR3: TGTGCCAGCAGTTGGGACAGGGAGGCAAATTGCTACACCTTC. It codes for CASSWDREANCYTF.